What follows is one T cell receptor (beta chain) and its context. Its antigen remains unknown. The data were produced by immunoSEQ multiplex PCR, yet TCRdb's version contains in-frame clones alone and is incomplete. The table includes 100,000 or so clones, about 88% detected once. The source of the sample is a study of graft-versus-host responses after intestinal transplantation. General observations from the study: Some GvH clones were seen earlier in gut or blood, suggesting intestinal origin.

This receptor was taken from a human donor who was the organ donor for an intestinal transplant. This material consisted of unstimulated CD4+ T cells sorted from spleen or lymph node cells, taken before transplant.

For the CDR3, the DNA is TGTGCCAGTAGTGCGCAACAGGGGCGCTATGGCTACACCTTC. Protein sequence: CASSAQQGRYGYTF. The genes are TRBV19 and TRBJ1-2, with 7 nucleotides matching TRBD1. CDR3 length: 14 amino acids. Per germline, CDR1 LNHDA and CDR2 SQIVND (reference sequence). With 5 bases clipped from V and 4 bases from J, the junction kept 7 bases outside the gene matches. Together with reference TRBV19 and TRBJ1-2, the CDR3 gives the full variable domain: DGGITQSPKYLFRKEGQNVTLSCEQNLNHDAMYWYRQDPGQGLRLIYYSQIVNDFQKGDIAEGYSVSREKKESFPLTVTSAQKNPTAFYLCASSAQQGRYGYTFGSGTRLTVV.